This T cell receptor (beta chain) is from a study of CD8+ T cells in alopecia areata. As for the study in general: Each day, treated patients took oral tofacitinib twice, at 5 to 10 mg per dose. Patients remained on tofacitinib for 6 to 18 months and then went 6 months without it. Findings of the study overall: Clonality was higher in lesional than normal scalp, especially in alopecia totalis/universalis.

CDR1 is MNHEY and CDR2 is SVGAGI in the germline V gene. The CDR3 is 14 amino acids. Between the trimmed V and J ends, which lost 2 bases and 3 bases, there was a span of 10 bases. This clone has only one observation. Its antigen is undetermined. Following extraction, RNA underwent reverse transcription to cDNA, which served as the sequencing template. Using immunoSEQ multiplex PCR, the repertoire was profiled, and TCRdb retains in-frame clones only, with some absent. The profile shows about 180,000 clones, less than 75% of them singletons. PBMCs served as the source from which CD4+ and CD8+ T cells were sorted.

This sample comprised CD8+ T cells sorted from blood, obtained at week 0. This sequence was found in a human donor with alopecia areata. The J gene is TRBJ1-1, the V gene TRBV6-5; D gene unclear. In DNA, the CDR3 is TGTGCCAGCAGTTACAGGCACAAATACACTGAAGCTTTCTTT. Its protein is CASSYRHKYTEAFF.